Listed here are 13 T cell receptor beta chains from one sample, sequenced in a study of blood T cells in healthy people across ages. The second PCR ran about 6 to 12 cycles with a sample-barcoded 5' primer and J-beta primers. TCRdb called the 5' RACE reads again in MiXCR, with one record for every CDR3 protein. The table shows about 1.4 million distinct CDR3 sequences, with around 55% occurring only once. The specimen sequenced was blood. The receptor set was obtained from a man between 18 and 29 years old in good health.

The V and J genes are TRBV24-1 and TRBJ1-5; 11 positions match TRBD1. V was clipped by 5 bases and J by 6 bases; unmatched bases: 8. Germline V lookup: CDR1 KGHDR, CDR2 SFDVKD. CDR3 length: 16 amino acids. The CDR3: CATSASGTGGSQPQHF. The CDR3 DNA is TGTGCCACCAGTGCCTCCGGGACAGGGGGAAGTCAGCCCCAGCATTTT.

The rearrangement joins TRBV4-2 to TRBJ2-1, with TRBD2 identical over 10 bases. The CDR3 length is 20 residues. Per germline, CDR1 LGHNA and CDR2 YNFKEQ. Losses at the gene ends were 3 bases for V and 8 bases for J; bases not matched to a gene: 22. The CDR3 nucleotides are TGTGCCAGCAGCCAGTTAAAGGGTAGCGGGAGGTTAAGATTGGCGGATGAGCAGTTCTTC. Its protein product is CASSQLKGSGRLRLADEQFF.

Only a few counts were recorded for this clonotype. The chain recombines TRBV29-1 with TRBJ2-3; 14 positions agree with TRBD2. This CDR3 has 16 amino acids. Germline trimming cut 3 bases from V and 3 bases from J; bases unmatched to any gene: 5. CDR1 and CDR2 (germline): SQVTM, ANQGSEA. This CDR3 is CSVDGLAGGLTDTQYF. For the CDR3, the DNA is TGCAGCGTTGACGGACTAGCGGGAGGATTGACAGATACGCAGTATTTT.

This clonotype was counted a single time. The J gene is TRBJ2-2, the V gene TRBV5-1; no clear D gene. The germline V and J ends were trimmed by 0 bases and 7 bases, with 16 bases remaining between them. Germline V gene data show CDR1 as SGHRS and CDR2 as YFSETQ. The CDR3 covers 16 residues. CDR3 amino acids: CASSLALGYSSGELFF. CDR3 nucleotides: TGCGCCAGCAGCTTGGCCCTCGGCTATTCCAGCGGGGAGCTGTTTTTT.

This clonotype came up a few times. The chain couples TRBV10-3 to TRBJ2-1; no clear D. Germline loops: CDR1 ENHRY, CDR2 SYGVKD. Trimming removed 2 bases at V and 2 bases at J, with 13 bases between. CDR3 size: 16 residues. This CDR3 is CAISESSHHPYNEQFF. CDR3 in DNA: TGTGCCATCAGTGAGAGCAGCCACCATCCCTACAATGAGCAGTTCTTC.

This clonotype was detected only once. The chain has TRBV4-3 and TRBJ1-4; D is possibly TRBD1 (6 bases). Germline V gene data show CDR1 as LGHNA and CDR2 as YSLEER. Trimming shortened V by 3 bases and J by 7 bases, and 18 bases separated the two germline ends. The length of the CDR3 is 16 residues. The CDR3 sequence: CASSQANTGFGEKLFF. CDR3 in DNA: TGCGCCAGCAGCCAGGCTAATACAGGGTTCGGTGAAAAACTGTTTTTT.

A remark on this clonotype: The junction departs from germline at one end; a sequencing error may be responsible. J is TRBJ2-7 and V is TRBV2; D is perhaps TRBD1 (6 bases). The germline gives CDR1 SNHLY, CDR2 FYNNEI. The CDR3 spans 13 residues. The CDR3 loop is CASRPRGLDTQYF. DNA of the CDR3: TGTGCCAGCAGGCCGAGGGGGTTGGATACGCAGTATTTC.

This clonotype has just one count. The genes are TRBV27 and TRBJ1-2; D unresolved. The CDR3 runs 14 residues. V lost 3 bases and J 8 bases, leaving 16 bases between the germline ends. The germline CDR1 and CDR2 sequences are MNHEY and SMNVEV (reference sequence). CDR3 coding DNA: TGTGCCAGCAGTTTTTCGGTGGAGTCGTCGGGCTACACCTTC. Protein product: CASSFSVESSGYTF.

The V and J genes are TRBV20-1 and TRBJ2-1, with 10 bases aligning to TRBD2. Germline CDR1 reads DFQATT; CDR2 reads SNEGSKA (reference sequence). The V gene end was trimmed by 0 bases and the J gene end by 1 base; junction bases not matched to a gene: 0. The CDR3 is made up of 15 amino acids. CDR3 in DNA: TGCAGTGCTAGAGATAGCGGGAGGTCCTACAATGAGCAGTTCTTC. Its protein product is CSARDSGRSYNEQFF.

This clonotype came up a few times. The rearrangement links TRBV4-1 to TRBJ2-7, with D uncertain. The V end was cut by 0 bases, the J end by 1 base, with 13 bases between. This CDR3 comprises 16 residues. CDR1 and CDR2 (germline): MGHRA, YSYEKL. The CDR3, as DNA: TGCGCCAGCAGCCAAGATAGTACAGACCCATCCTACGAGCAGTACTTC. Translated: CASSQDSTDPSYEQYF.

The CDR3 DNA sequence: TGCAGTGCTATAGACAGGGTCTTATCACCCCTCCACTTT. Its translation: CSAIDRVLSPLHF. The chain employs TRBV20-1 and TRBJ1-6; TRBD1 matches at 7 bases. The germline V gene has CDR1 DFQATT and CDR2 SNEGSKA (reference sequence). The ends lost 4 bases at V and 10 bases at J; junction bases unmatched: 7. This CDR3 is built from 13 residues.

The V and J genes are TRBV4-2 and TRBJ1-2; D possibly corresponds to TRBD1 (6 bases). Germline V gene data show CDR1 as LGHNA and CDR2 as YNFKEQ. This CDR3 contains 17 residues. Trimming took off 1 base at V and 0 bases at J, with 15 bases between the two ends. Written as DNA, the CDR3 is TGTGCCAGCAGCCAAGTAGGAGGACAGACGTCTAACTATGGCTACACCTTC. This sequence encodes CASSQVGGQTSNYGYTF.

This rearrangement joins TRBV5-6 to TRBJ2-5; a possible D gene is TRBD1 (6 bases). Gene TRBJ2-7 matches the end of the DNA better, so the J call may be wrong. The CDR3 sequence is 15 residues long. The V gene's germline CDR1 is SGHDT and CDR2 YYEEEE. The CDR3 is CASRKRGHIAYEQYF. As DNA, the CDR3 is TGTGCCAGCAGAAAACGGGGACACATTGCCTACGAGCAGTACTTC.